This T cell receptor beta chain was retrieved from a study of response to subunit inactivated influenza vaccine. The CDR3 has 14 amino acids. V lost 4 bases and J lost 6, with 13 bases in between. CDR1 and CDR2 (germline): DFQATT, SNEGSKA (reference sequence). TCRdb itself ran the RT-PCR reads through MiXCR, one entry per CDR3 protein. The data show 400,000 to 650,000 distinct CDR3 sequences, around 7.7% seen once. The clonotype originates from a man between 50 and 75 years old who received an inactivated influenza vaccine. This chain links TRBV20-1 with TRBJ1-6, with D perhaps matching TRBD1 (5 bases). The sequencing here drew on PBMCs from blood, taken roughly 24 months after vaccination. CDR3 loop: CSATDSRVNSPLHF. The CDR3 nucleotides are TGCAGTGCTACTGACAGTAGGGTTAATTCACCCCTCCACTTT.